The 14 T cell receptor beta chains below come from one sample, sequenced in a study of breast tumors, draining lymph nodes, adjacent tissues. TCRdb re-called the multiplex PCR reads through MiXCR, storing one row per CDR3 protein. The sample has 100,000 or so distinct CDR3 sequences, 21% seen once; the top ten hold 1% to 1.5%. The lymph nodes were axillary draining lymph nodes from breast cancer patients. The sample taken for sequencing was axillary lymph node tissue. Receptor source: a female donor with breast cancer. Some clones in this sample may be carry-over from other donors' samples.

Ten or more counts support this clonotype. The V and J genes are TRBV24-1 and TRBJ2-2; TRBD1 matches at 7 bases. CDR1 and CDR2 (germline): KGHDR, SFDVKD. Trimming at V came to 2 bases and at J to 5 bases, leaving 10 bases not matched to a gene. The CDR3 runs to 17 residues. Here the CDR3 reads CATSDWGRGRGTGELFF. DNA of the CDR3: TGTGCCACCAGTGATTGGGGAAGGGGGCGCGGTACCGGGGAGCTGTTTTTT.

Comments on this clonotype: A much bigger clone sits one base away, suggesting this may be a read error. V usage is TRBV9 and J usage is TRBJ1-2; no clear D. Per the germline V gene, CDR1 is SGDLS and CDR2 is YYNGEE. V was clipped by 4 bases and J by 6 bases, with 13 bases between them. The length of the CDR3 is 13 residues. CDR3 residues: CASSSVGRNGYTF. The CDR3 region has the DNA TGTGCCAGCAGCTCAGTCGGCAGGAATGGCTACACCTTC.

This clonotype has a count of ten or more. The chain has TRBV10-2 and TRBJ2-2; a weak D match, TRBD1 (5 bases). V was pared by 6 bases and J by 5 bases, with 7 bases between. In germline, CDR1 is WSHSY, CDR2 SAAADI. The CDR3 has 12 amino acids. Written as DNA, the CDR3 is TGCGCCAGCAGGGGGCAGACCGGGGAGCTGTTTTTT. Encoded protein: CASRGQTGELFF.

This clonotype was observed at least ten times. The V gene is TRBV24-1, the J gene TRBJ1-2; possibly TRBD1 for D (6 bases). V was clipped by 4 bases and J by 7 bases, with 12 bases between them. This CDR3 is built from 13 residues. From germline, CDR1 is KGHDR and CDR2 SFDVKD. In nucleotides, the CDR3 is TGTGCCACCAGTGACCAACAGGGAACTGGCTACACCTTC. It encodes CATSDQQGTGYTF.

At least ten counts were recorded for this clonotype. The chain joins TRBV5-1 to TRBJ1-5; perhaps TRBD1 as D (6 bases). From germline, CDR1 is SGHRS and CDR2 YFSETQ. This CDR3 is 14 amino acids long. Trimming took off 0 bases at V and 9 bases at J, with 13 bases between the two ends. DNA of the CDR3: TGCGCCAGCAGCTTGGAAACAGGGAGTGGGCCCCAGCATTTT. Protein product: CASSLETGSGPQHF.

This rearrangement joins TRBV24-1 to TRBJ2-3, with TRBD2 matching 10 bases. The CDR3 is made up of 15 amino acids. Germline V lookup: CDR1 KGHDR, CDR2 SFDVKD. After removal of 7 bases from V and 5 bases from J, the junction contained 8 bases not matched to a gene. CDR3 sequence reads: CATSASGRIKDTQYF. CDR3 coding DNA: TGTGCCACCAGCGCTAGCGGGAGAATTAAAGATACGCAGTATTTT.

This clonotype was found many times. The rearrangement links TRBV5-1 to TRBJ1-2; tentatively, D is TRBD1 (6 bases). V shed 4 bases and J shed 0 bases, with 16 bases lying between them. Germline V CDR1 and CDR2: SGHRS, YFSETQ. CDR3 length: 16 residues. CDR3 in amino acids: CASSPGGLRTNYGYTF. CDR3 nucleotide sequence: TGCGCCAGCAGCCCTGGGGGGCTAAGAACTAACTATGGCTACACCTTC.

This clonotype was observed many times. V usage is TRBV19 and J usage is TRBJ2-2; a weak D match, TRBD2 (6 bases). The CDR3 has 15 residues. Germline V gives CDR1 LNHDA, CDR2 SQIVND (reference sequence). Trimming took off 3 bases at V and 3 bases at J, with 11 bases between the two ends. This chain's CDR3 is CASSMAGFDTGELFF. CDR3 bases: TGTGCCAGTAGTATGGCGGGGTTCGACACCGGGGAGCTGTTTTTT. Full variable domain (remainder filled in from reference TRBV19 and TRBJ2-2): DGGITQSPKYLFRKEGQNVTLSCEQNLNHDAMYWYRQDPGQGLRLIYYSQIVNDFQKGDIAEGYSVSREKKESFPLTVTSAQKNPTAFYLCASSMAGFDTGELFFGEGSRLTVL.

This clonotype has a count of ten or more. This chain joins TRBV5-1 and TRBJ2-5, with D perhaps TRBD2 (5 bases). CDR1 and CDR2 (germline): SGHRS, YFSETQ. The CDR3 spans 15 residues. V shed 4 bases and J shed 5 bases, with 18 bases lying between them. This chain's CDR3 is CASSRLGGPEETQYF. The CDR3 coding sequence is TGCGCCAGCAGCCGGCTCGGAGGACCCGAGGAGACCCAGTACTTC.

This clonotype was seen more than once but under ten times. The gene calls are TRBV5-5 and TRBJ2-2; D uncertain. V lost 7 bases and J lost 0, with 10 bases in between. The CDR3 has 14 amino acids. Germline CDR1 and CDR2: SGHKS and YYEKEE (reference sequence). CDR3 coding DNA: TGTGCCAGCGGCAAGGACCCGAACACCGGGGAGCTGTTTTTT. Translation gives CASGKDPNTGELFF.

This clonotype appeared many times. This rearrangement joins TRBV5-1 to TRBJ1-5, with D possibly matching TRBD1 (6 bases). Germline values: CDR1 SGHRS, CDR2 YFSETQ. This CDR3 has 15 residues. V lost 4 bases to trimming and J lost 3 bases, with 14 bases between them. In nucleotides, the CDR3 is TGCGCCAGCAGCCACGACGGACAGCCCAATCAGCCCCAGCATTTT. Protein: CASSHDGQPNQPQHF.

The V gene is TRBV6-1, the J gene TRBJ1-5; 7 nucleotides line up with TRBD1. The trim removed 11 bases at V and 2 bases at J, leaving 9 bases unmatched. The germline CDR1 and CDR2 sequences are MNHNS and SASEGT. CDR3 length: 14 amino acids. The CDR3 DNA sequence: TGTGCCTGCAAGGAGGGGGCCGGCAATCAGCCCCAGCATTTT. The encoded protein is CACKEGAGNQPQHF.

This clonotype was seen a few times. V and J are TRBV5-4 and TRBJ2-3; the match to TRBD2 covers 12 bases. Germline V CDR1 and CDR2: SGHNT, YYREEE (reference sequence). The CDR3 loop spans 17 amino acids. The V and J ends lost 3 bases and 5 bases, in that order; junction bases with no gene match: 10. The CDR3 sequence: CASSSRSSGGAVDTQYF. Here the CDR3 DNA reads TGTGCCAGCAGCTCTCGATCTAGCGGGGGGGCTGTAGATACGCAGTATTTT. Full variable domain (remainder filled in from reference TRBV5-4 and TRBJ2-3): ETGVTQSPTHLIKTRGQQVTLRCSSQSGHNTVSWYQQALGQGPQFIFQYYREEENGRGNFPPRFSGLQFPNYSSELNVNALELDDSALYLCASSSRSSGGAVDTQYFGPGTRLTVL.

This clonotype was seen ten or more times. The CDR3 spells CASSVWDGSSYNEQFF. DNA for the CDR3: TGTGCCAGCAGCGTCTGGGACGGGAGCTCCTACAATGAGCAGTTCTTC. The chain recombines TRBV9 with TRBJ2-1; D is possibly TRBD2 (6 bases). Trimming stripped 2 bases from V and 0 bases from J, with 12 bases between. CDR3 size: 16 residues. The germline CDR1 and CDR2 sequences are SGDLS and YYNGEE.